The following is a TCR beta chain sequence with its context. Its specificity is unknown. The data belong to a study of T cell repertoires in cytomegalovirus infection. Turning to the study itself: CMV infection plus the matching HLA type was flagged by public TCR beta signatures.

Trimming pared 6 bases from V and 1 base from J, leaving 14 bases between. Germline V CDR1 and CDR2: LGHNA, YSLEER. The CDR3 runs 15 residues. TCRdb re-analysed the reads in MiXCR, keeping a single row per CDR3 protein. This sample has some 50,000 distinct CDR3 sequences, with 20% to 25% found just once. The chain links TRBV4-3 to TRBJ2-3; D may be TRBD1 (5 bases). The TCR sequence derives from a human donor in good health (CMV status not recorded). Some clones in this sample may be carry-over from other donors' samples. Sequenced here: CD8+ T cells from cultured PBMCs, sampled from culture after CMV antigen stimulation. As DNA, the CDR3 is TGCGCCAGCAGTCTCAGGGTGATCGGCACAGATACGCAGTATTTT. Protein product: CASSLRVIGTDTQYF.